This entry is about one TCR beta chain. Its antigen remains undetermined. Per-base qualities were not stored, and no clone one base away is much larger. Trimmed from V: 2 bases; trimmed from J: 4 bases; junction bases lacking a gene match: 10. The CDR3 spans 17 residues, from the cysteine through the phenylalanine. Only the CDR3 part of the read is kept: 51 bases, read in frame from the first base. Per the germline V gene, MDHEN is the CDR1 and SYDVKM is the CDR2. The time point label corresponds to: cycle 2 day 1 (C2D1) of nivolumab. All trial patients had relapsed after autologous stem cell transplantation, with cohorts A, B and C differing in prior brentuximab vedotin exposure. The trial cohort comprised some 60 patients with relapsed/refractory classical Hodgkin lymphoma whose best overall responses were complete response, partial response or progressive disease. Single-agent nivolumab was administered to trial patients in the multi-cohort phase II CheckMate 205 trial. An independent review committee assessed best overall response using the 2007 International Working Group response criteria. Trial PBMCs were collected just before the start of nivolumab (C1D1) and during therapy at cycle 2 day 1 and cycle 4 day 1. Peripheral blood was collected in 8 mL Vacutainer Cell Preparation Tubes, from which PBMCs were isolated by centrifugation and then cryopreserved.

The data belong to a study of PD-1 blockade in classical Hodgkin lymphoma (dated by TCRdb to 2020 to 2021). For context, the study as a whole: Nivolumab dosing was 3 mg/kg intravenously every 2 weeks, continuing until either disease progression or unacceptable toxicity. A peripheral blood immune signature of response to PD-1 blockade in classical Hodgkin lymphoma was defined using TCR beta sequencing and CyTOF.

Genomic DNA was isolated using the Qiagen DNeasy kit from unsorted PBMCs as well as from negatively selected CD4+ and CD8+ fractions. TCR beta CDR3 regions were amplified by immunoSEQ multiplex PCR using primers annealing to V and J segments. A synthetic immune receptor repertoire was used to minimize amplification bias, and any residual bias was removed computationally once sequencing was done. The study's own analysis went as follows. Repertoire diversity was quantified as the Shannon entropy index using custom Python scripts. Unsorted, CD4+ and CD8+ repertoires were analyzed separately, except in combined analyses where CD4+ and CD8+ sequences were merged in silico. A clone counted as expanded when the clone's frequency after treatment rose at least 2-fold relative to C1D1, and clones undetected at baseline were given a pseudocount of 0.5. Singleton clones were defined as clones with 0 or 1 copy at C1D1, and non-singleton clones were defined as clones with 2 or more copies. Clones expanded in unsorted samples were annotated as CD4+, CD8+ or unknown by matching protein sequences in sorted samples from the same patient. Wilcoxon tests on paired samples were used to test changes in diversity from C1D1 to C4D1. Here the immuneACCESS table is served through TCRdb, limited to in-frame sequences with V and J called. Missing clones are a known gap in these copies; in checked studies unresolved V genes cover under half, and the rest lacks a known reason. V, J and clone size reflect that table, while D and trimming were determined from the DNA. The sample table shows fewer than 70,000 clones, and approximately 90% are seen once. The top ten clonotypes cover more than 5% of the sample.

What the study reported, not specific to this receptor: A significant rise by C4D1 was seen in CD4+ but not CD8+ TCR diversity (p=0.0027 vs p=0.16), with the rise being most apparent in complete responders (p=0.02). The study was restricted to a single clinical trial cohort, and the causes of repertoire differences, possibly disease activity or prior therapy, were left undefined. Trial patients with a complete response had baseline diversity similar to that of newly diagnosed patients, while partial responders and progressors had significantly lower diversity. Lower diversity was seen in patients whose nivolumab began less than 1 year after ASCT, and these patients were left out of later analyses so that immune reconstitution would not confound the results. Baseline TCR diversity was reported to be lower in newly diagnosed patients than in healthy donors, and even lower in relapsed/refractory patients.

The input for sequencing was peripheral blood mononuclear cells (PBMCs), taken before the second cycle of nivolumab. The TCR sequence derives from a human donor with classical Hodgkin lymphoma. This chain is built from TRBV28 and TRBJ2-2; TRBD1 aligns with 7 central bases. At the DNA level, the sequence is TGTGCCAGCAGTTTACCCCAGGGGGTTCGTGCCACCGGGGAGCTGTTTTTT. Its amino acids are CASSLPQGVRATGELFF.